The T cell receptor beta chain described here comes from a study of beta chain features in type 1 diabetes. Isolated RNA was reverse transcribed in full, so expressed TCRB transcripts were sequenced. The repertoire was sequenced with immunoSEQ multiplex PCR; TCRdb's copy has only in-frame clones and lacks some. The sample carries around 690,000 clones, around 12% recorded once. This clone has a handful of counts. The antigen remains undetermined. Findings and caveats of the study: Type 1 diabetes patients had TCRB CDR3s that were shorter (moderately but significantly so) in all four CD4+ subsets.

The CDR3 is 15 amino acids. Germline CDR1 and CDR2: SEHNR and FQNEAQ (reference sequence). V was shortened by 5 bases and J by 0 bases, with 8 bases between the two germline ends. The receptor's source is a man aged 25-45 years with type 1 diabetes. The rearrangement joins TRBV7-9 to TRBJ1-6; D might be TRBD1 (5 bases). Sequencing input: naive CD4+ T cells from blood. CDR3 in amino acids: CASSRQSSYNSPLHF. The CDR3 DNA is TGTGCCAGCAGCCGACAGAGCTCCTATAATTCACCCCTCCACTTT.